The present TCR beta chain was sequenced within a study of cytomegalovirus exposure and HLA in healthy donors. V lost 2 bases to trimming and J lost 3 bases, with 7 bases between them. Germline CDR1 MNHEY, CDR2 SMNVEV (reference sequence). The CDR3 is made up of 13 amino acids. Nominally healthy donors provided the samples, though records likely missed some immune exposures. Use of 60 Vbeta and 13 Jbeta primers characterized the PCR. The protocol was immunoSEQ multiplex PCR, while the TCRdb copy is restricted to in-frame clones and leaves out a portion. The sample holds about 160,000 clones. Regarding this clone: Its target is unknown.

Study outcomes and limitations: In a later analysis, parvovirus B19, influenza, CMV and Epstein-Barr virus appeared linked to several top co-occurrence clusters. Per a later analysis, 18,000 or so TCR beta sequences showed association with HLA alleles at 0.05 false discovery rate. Accounts indicate the classifier identified cytomegalovirus status with strong specificity and sensitivity.

The sequenced material came from PBMCs. The clonotype comes from a man younger than 40 in good health and CMV-seronegative. This chain joins TRBV27 and TRBJ1-2, with unresolved D. In DNA form, the CDR3 reads TGTGCCAGCAGTTTAGGCGGCCACTATGGCTACACCTTC. Its translation is CASSLGGHYGYTF.